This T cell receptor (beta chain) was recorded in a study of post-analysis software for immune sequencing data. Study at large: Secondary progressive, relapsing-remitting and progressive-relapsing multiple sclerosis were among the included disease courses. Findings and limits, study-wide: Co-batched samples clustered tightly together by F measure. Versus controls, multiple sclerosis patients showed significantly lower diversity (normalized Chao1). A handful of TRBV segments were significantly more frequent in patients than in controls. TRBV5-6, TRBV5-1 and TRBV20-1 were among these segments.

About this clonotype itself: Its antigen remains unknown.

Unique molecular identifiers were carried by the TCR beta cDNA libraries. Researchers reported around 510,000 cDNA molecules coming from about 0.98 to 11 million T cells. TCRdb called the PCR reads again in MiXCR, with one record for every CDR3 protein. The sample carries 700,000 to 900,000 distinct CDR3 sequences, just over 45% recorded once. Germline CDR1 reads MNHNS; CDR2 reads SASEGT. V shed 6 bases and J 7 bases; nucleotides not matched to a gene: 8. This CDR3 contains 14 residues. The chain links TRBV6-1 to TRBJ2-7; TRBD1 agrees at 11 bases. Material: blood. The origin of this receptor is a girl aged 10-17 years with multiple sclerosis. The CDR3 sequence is CASRRDRGSGEQYF. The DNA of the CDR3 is TGTGCCAGCAGACGGGACAGGGGGTCAGGGGAGCAGTACTTC.